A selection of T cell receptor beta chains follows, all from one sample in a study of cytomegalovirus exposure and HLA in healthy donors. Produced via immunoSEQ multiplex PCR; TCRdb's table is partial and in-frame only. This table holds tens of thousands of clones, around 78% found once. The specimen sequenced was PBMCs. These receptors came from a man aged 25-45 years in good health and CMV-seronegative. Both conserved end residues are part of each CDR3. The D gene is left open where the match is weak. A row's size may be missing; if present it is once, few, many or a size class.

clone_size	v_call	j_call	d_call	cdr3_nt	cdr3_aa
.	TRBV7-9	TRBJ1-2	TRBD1	TGTGCCAGCAGCCCGACAGGGTCCGGTGGCTACACCTTC	CASSPTGSGGYTF
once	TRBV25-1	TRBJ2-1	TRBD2	TGTGCCAGCAGTGAGACTAGCGGGACCCATCGGAATGAGCAGTTCTTC	CASSETSGTHRNEQFF
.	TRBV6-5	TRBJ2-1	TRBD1	TGTGCCAGCAGCATAAACGGACAGGGCTATGAGCAGTTCTTC	CASSINGQGYEQFF
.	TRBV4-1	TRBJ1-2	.	TGCGCCAGCAGCCAACAGAGGGGACTCGGCTATGGCTACACCTTC	CASSQQRGLGYGYTF
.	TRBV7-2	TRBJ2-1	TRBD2	TGTGCCAGCAGCTCCACTAGCGGGCGTTACAATGAGCAGTTCTTC	CASSSTSGRYNEQFF
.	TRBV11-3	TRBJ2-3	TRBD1	TGTGCCAGCAGCCCACGGACAGGACGCACAGATACGCAGTATTTT	CASSPRTGRTDTQYF
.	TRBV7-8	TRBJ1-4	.	TGTGCCAGCAGCGTCCGACTGGGAGGGGAAAAACTGTTTTTT	CASSVRLGGEKLFF
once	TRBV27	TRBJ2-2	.	TGTGCCAGCAGTATCGGGCCGGGACAACCTGCGCCGAACACCGGGGAGCTGTTTTTT	CASSIGPGQPAPNTGELFF
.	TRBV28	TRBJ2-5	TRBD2	TGTGCCAGCAGATCTACGACTAGCGGGAGAGATTCGGAGACCCAGTACTTC	CASRSTTSGRDSETQYF
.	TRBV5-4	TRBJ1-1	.	TGTGCCAGCAGCGCGACTCGACAGAAACTGAACACTGAAGCTTTCTTT	CASSATRQKLNTEAFF
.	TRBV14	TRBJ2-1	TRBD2	TGTGCCAGCAGTCCTGGGACTAGCGGGGGGGGACAGTTCTTC	CASSPGTSGGGQFF
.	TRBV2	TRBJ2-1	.	TGTGCCAGCACCCAGACAGGCCAGCAGTTCTTC	CASTQTGQQFF
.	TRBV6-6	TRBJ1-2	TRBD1	TGTGCCAGCAGTTACGGGACAGGATTCATCTACACCTTC	CASSYGTGFIYTF
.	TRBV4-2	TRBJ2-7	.	TGTGCCAGCAGCCAAGATGGGTATCGGGGAGCAGACAGGCCCTCCTACGAGCAGTACTTC	CASSQDGYRGADRPSYEQYF
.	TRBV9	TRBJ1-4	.	TGTGCCAGCAGCGTATCACCCAAGCTAGCTAATGAAAAACTGTTTTTT	CASSVSPKLANEKLFF
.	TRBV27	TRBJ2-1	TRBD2	TGTGCCAGCAGCGCCGGGACTAGCGGGGGGAGAGAGCAGTTCTTC	CASSAGTSGGREQFF
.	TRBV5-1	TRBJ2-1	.	TGCGCCAGCAGCATCGCCGGGACAAAGGGCAATGAGCAGTTCTTC	CASSIAGTKGNEQFF
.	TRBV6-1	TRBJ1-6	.	TGTGCCAGCAGTGAATTCGAGAGCTCCTATAATTCACCCCTCCACTTT	CASSEFESSYNSPLHF
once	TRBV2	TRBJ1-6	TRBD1	TGTGCCAGCAGTCCGAGGAGACAGGGAAATTCACCCCTCCACTTT	CASSPRRQGNSPLHF
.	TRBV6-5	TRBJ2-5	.	TGTGCCAGCAGTTCGTCAGGAGGTTGGACCCAAGAGACCCGGTACTTC	CASSSSGGWTQETRYF
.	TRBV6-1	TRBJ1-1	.	TGTGCCAGCAGTGAACGGGGGAACACTGAAGCTTTCTTT	CASSERGNTEAFF
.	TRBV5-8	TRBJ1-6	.	TGTGCCACATGGGGCAAGTTCGGCCCGAATTCACCCCTCCACTTT	CATWGKFGPNSPLHF
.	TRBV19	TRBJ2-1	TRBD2	TGTGCCAGTAGTATCGGCGCGGGGGGCTACTTCAATGAGCAGTTCTTC	CASSIGAGGYFNEQFF
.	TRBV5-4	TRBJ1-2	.	TGTGCCAGCAGCTTAGGAAACAGGCCAAACTATGGCTACACCTTC	CASSLGNRPNYGYTF
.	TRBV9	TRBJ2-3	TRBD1	TGTGCCAGCAGCGGACTCTCCAGGGGGCCCGATACGCAGTATTTT	CASSGLSRGPDTQYF
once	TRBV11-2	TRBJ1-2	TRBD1	TGTGCCAGTAGCCAAGGGACAGGGTACTATGGCTACACCTTC	CASSQGTGYYGYTF
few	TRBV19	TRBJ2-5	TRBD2	TGTGCCAGTAGTATATCGGCTAGCGGGAGAGGGCAAGAGACCCAGTACTTC	CASSISASGRGQETQYF
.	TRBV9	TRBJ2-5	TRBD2	TGTGCCAGCAGCGTAGACCGGGGGGGCACAGAGACCCAGTACTTC	CASSVDRGGTETQYF
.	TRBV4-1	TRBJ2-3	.	TGCGCCAGCAGCCAAGTGGGTACAGGAGCAGATACGCAGTATTTT	CASSQVGTGADTQYF
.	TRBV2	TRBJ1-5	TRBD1	TGTGCCAGCAGTGACCGGACAGGGGGACAGCCCCAGCATTTT	CASSDRTGGQPQHF
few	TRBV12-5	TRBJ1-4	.	TGTGCTAGTGGTTTGGCAGATCCAGTAAATGAAAAACTGTTTTTT	CASGLADPVNEKLFF
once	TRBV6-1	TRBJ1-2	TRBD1	TGTGCCAGCAGTCCTGGACAGGAAGCTTATGGCTACACCTTC	CASSPGQEAYGYTF
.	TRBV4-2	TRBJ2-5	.	TGTGCCAGCAGCCACAGACCGGGGGGCGGAACAGAGACCCAGTACTTC	CASSHRPGGGTETQYF
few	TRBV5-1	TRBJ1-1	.	TGCGCCAGCAGCCTTCAGGAGAACACTGAAGCTTTCTTT	CASSLQENTEAFF
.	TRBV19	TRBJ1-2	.	TGTGCCAGTAGTATAGAGGGGGGTTTTTCGTCGGGCTACACCTTC	CASSIEGGFSSGYTF
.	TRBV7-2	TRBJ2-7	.	TGTGCCAGCAGTCGTAACACAGGGAAACCGTACTTC	CASSRNTGKPYF
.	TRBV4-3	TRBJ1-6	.	TGCGCCAGCAGCCAAGATTGGAGGGATTCACCCCTCCACTTT	CASSQDWRDSPLHF
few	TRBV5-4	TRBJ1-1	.	TGTGCCAGCAGCCGTGGACAGTCCCTCACTGAAGCTTTCTTT	CASSRGQSLTEAFF
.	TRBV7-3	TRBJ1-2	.	TGTGCCAGCAGCCGCTCACCGGGGGAAGGGTATGGCTACACCTTC	CASSRSPGEGYGYTF
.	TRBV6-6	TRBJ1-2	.	TGTGCCAGCAGTTACCCTGCGTATGGCTACACCTTC	CASSYPAYGYTF
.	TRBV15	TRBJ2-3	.	TGCGCCACCAGCAGAGGTCTTGATACGCAGTATTTT	CATSRGLDTQYF
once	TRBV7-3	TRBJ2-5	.	TGTGCCAGCAGCTTAGGTAGCCAAAAGACCCAGTACTTC	CASSLGSQKTQYF
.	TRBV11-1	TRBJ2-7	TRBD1	TGTGCCAGCAGCCCCTACAGGGGCGCCTACGAGCAGTACTTC	CASSPYRGAYEQYF
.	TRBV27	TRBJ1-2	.	TGTGCCAGCAGTCTCCTCGGGGTGGATAATGGCTACACCTTC	CASSLLGVDNGYTF
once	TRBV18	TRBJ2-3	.	TGTGCCAGCTCACCCTTATCTCTCACCTCTACTAGCACAGATACGCAGTATTTT	CASSPLSLTSTSTDTQYF
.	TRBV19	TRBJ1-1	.	TGTGCCAGTAGTAACGGAGCACGAGCTTTCTTT	CASSNGARAFF
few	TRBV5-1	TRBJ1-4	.	TGCGCCAGCAGCAAGGACAGCTCGGTCGGTGAAAAACTGTTTTTT	CASSKDSSVGEKLFF
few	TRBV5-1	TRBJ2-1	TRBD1	TGCGCCAGCAGCCCGAGGTGGGACAGATCCTACAATGAGCAGTTCTTC	CASSPRWDRSYNEQFF